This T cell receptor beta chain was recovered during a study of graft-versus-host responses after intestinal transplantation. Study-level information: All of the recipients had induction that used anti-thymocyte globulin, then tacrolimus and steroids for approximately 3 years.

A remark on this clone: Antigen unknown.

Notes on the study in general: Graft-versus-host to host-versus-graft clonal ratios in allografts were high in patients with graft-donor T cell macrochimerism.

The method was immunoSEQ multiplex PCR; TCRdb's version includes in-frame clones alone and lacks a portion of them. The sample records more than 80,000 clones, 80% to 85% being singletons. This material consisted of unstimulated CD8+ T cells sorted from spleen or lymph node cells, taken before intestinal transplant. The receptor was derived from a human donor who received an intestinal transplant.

In nucleotides, the CDR3 is TGTGCCAGCAGCGAGGACGGCCTCTCCTACGAGCAGTACTTC. Its protein is CASSEDGLSYEQYF. V is TRBV6-1 and J is TRBJ2-7; D call uncertain. The CDR3 totals 14 residues. CDR1 and CDR2 from the germline V gene are MNHNS and SASEGT. V was shortened by 6 bases and J by 0 bases, with 12 bases between the two germline ends.